The rows below give T cell receptor beta chains drawn from one sample of a study of breast tumors, draining lymph nodes, adjacent tissues. TCRdb reprocessed the multiplex PCR reads via MiXCR and lists one record per CDR3 protein. Here the sample spans approximately 250,000 distinct CDR3 sequences, around 34% being singletons. Input material: axillary lymph node tissue. The receptor source for this set is a female donor with breast cancer. Some clones in this sample may be carry-over from other donors' samples. CDR3s include the opening cysteine and the closing phenylalanine or tryptophan. D genes are given only for firm matches. Rows may omit the clone size; those that give it use once, few, many or a size class.

>TRBV7-3|TRBJ2-3|NA|TRBD2
TGTGCCAGCAGCCCGAAGACTAGCGGGGCATCAGATACGCAGTATTTT
CASSPKTSGASDTQYF
>TRBV5-4|TRBJ2-7|many|NA
TGTGCCAGCAGCACACCCGACAACTACTACGAGCAGTACTTC
CASSTPDNYYEQYF
>TRBV7-9|TRBJ2-1|many|TRBD1
TGTGCCAGCAGCCCCGGGACAGGGGTATACCATGAGCAGTTCTTC
CASSPGTGVYHEQFF
>TRBV20-1|TRBJ2-5|NA|NA
TGCAGTGCTAGAGGGGGCCTCGGTAGGAGGACGACCCAAGAGACCCAGTACTTC
CSARGGLGRRTTQETQYF
>TRBV3-1|TRBJ2-6|many|NA
TGTGCCAGCACCCAGGTTGGGGCCAACGTCCTGACTTTC
CASTQVGANVLTF
>TRBV11-2|TRBJ2-5|NA|TRBD2
TGTGCCAGCAGCTCCCTCAATGGGACTAGCGGGAGAGTGTCAGAGACCCAGTACTTC
CASSSLNGTSGRVSETQYF
>TRBV7-2|TRBJ1-2|NA|TRBD1
TGTGCCAGCAGCCTACCGGGACAGGGAGGAGGCTACACCTTC
CASSLPGQGGGYTF
>TRBV5-1|TRBJ2-5|NA|TRBD2
TGCGCCAGCTCCGGACTAGCGGGGATCCAAGAGACCCAGTACTTC
CASSGLAGIQETQYF
>TRBV18|TRBJ2-1|NA|TRBD1
TGTGCCAGCTCACCTCCCGGGACAGGGGGTAAGGTTGAGCAGTTCTTC
CASSPPGTGGKVEQFF
>TRBV18|TRBJ1-3|many|NA
TGTGCCAGCTCACCACCCGGAAACACCATATATTTT
CASSPPGNTIYF
>TRBV5-1|TRBJ1-5|once|TRBD1
TGTGCCAGCAGCCTGGGGACAGGGATGAATCAGCCCCAGCATTTT
CASSLGTGMNQPQHF
>TRBV6-1|TRBJ1-5|NA|NA
TGTGCCAGCAGTGAATCGAGACAGGTGTATCAGCCCCAGCATTTT
CASSESRQVYQPQHF
>TRBV18|TRBJ2-1|few|TRBD1
TGTGCCAGCTCACCAGCCACCGAACAGGGGCTCTACAATGAGCAGTTCTTC
CASSPATEQGLYNEQFF
>TRBV10-3|TRBJ2-7|few|NA
TGTGCTAGAGATGCGGGATATTCCTACGAGCAGTACTTC
CARDAGYSYEQYF
>TRBV7-9|TRBJ1-6|many|TRBD1
TGTGCCAGCAGCAAACAGGGGGTGGAGGCACCCCTCCACTTT
CASSKQGVEAPLHF
>TRBV24-1|TRBJ2-1|many|TRBD2
TGTGCCACCAGTGAGTTAGCGGGAGAAGGAGTCGATGAGCAGTTCTTC
CATSELAGEGVDEQFF
>TRBV6-5|TRBJ1-2|NA|NA
TGTGCCAGCAGTCACTTGCCCAGGATCGCGGCTGGCTACACCTTC
CASSHLPRIAAGYTF
>TRBV5-6|TRBJ2-3|many|NA
TGTGCCAGCAGCCGGACTCCGGGGACGACAGATACGCAGTATTTT
CASSRTPGTTDTQYF
>TRBV7-2|TRBJ2-6|NA|NA
TGTGCCAGCAGCAAAGGAGGGACTGGGGCCAACGTCCTGACTTTC
CASSKGGTGANVLTF
>TRBV12-5|TRBJ1-1|NA|NA
TGTGCTAGTGGTTTCCCATGGCGGGAAGCTTTCTTT
CASGFPWREAFF
>TRBV12-5|TRBJ2-1|many|NA
TGTGCTAGTGGTTTGGTAATGGGTCGCGAGCAGTTCTTC
CASGLVMGREQFF
>TRBV4-3|TRBJ1-4|NA|NA
TGCGCCAGCAGCCAAGATGGGGCGGGGGGGAATGAAAAACTGTTTTTT
CASSQDGAGGNEKLFF
>TRBV15|TRBJ1-5|many|NA
TGTGCCACCAGCAGAGATGTCCAGACCCAGCATTTT
CATSRDVQTQHF
>TRBV10-3|TRBJ2-5|NA|TRBD1
TGTGCCACTGGACAGGGAGTCTGGGAGACCCAGTACTTC
CATGQGVWETQYF
>TRBV12-5|TRBJ2-3|few|TRBD1
TGTGCTAGTGGAAGCTTCCGGGACAGGAGCACAGATACGCAGTATTTT
CASGSFRDRSTDTQYF
>TRBV10-3|TRBJ2-1|many|TRBD2
TGTGCCATCAGTGAAGGGACTAGCGGAGCCTACAATGAGCAGTTCTTC
CAISEGTSGAYNEQFF
>TRBV20-1|TRBJ2-5|many|TRBD2
TGCAGTGCTATGGCTAGCGGGAGAGAGACCCAGTACTTC
CSAMASGRETQYF
>TRBV11-2|TRBJ1-2|many|NA
TGTGCCAGCAGCTTAGTAAGGGCAGGGAGTGGCTACACCTTC
CASSLVRAGSGYTF
>TRBV12-5|TRBJ2-3|many|TRBD2
TGTGCTAGTGGTTTGGCGGGGGGAAGCACAGATACGCAGTATTTT
CASGLAGGSTDTQYF
>TRBV5-1|TRBJ2-7|many|TRBD2
TGCGCCAGCAGCCCGGGACTAGCGGGAGGGCTCTCCTACGAGCAGTACTTC
CASSPGLAGGLSYEQYF
>TRBV7-2|TRBJ2-7|many|TRBD2
TGTGCCAGCACCCTCGGGACTAGCGGGGCCTACGAGCAGTACTTC
CASTLGTSGAYEQYF
>TRBV7-2|TRBJ2-6|NA|NA
TGTGCCAGCAGCCCCCGGACCGTGACTTTC
CASSPRTVTF
>TRBV19|TRBJ1-5|NA|TRBD1
TGTGCCAGTATGAGCGGGACAGGGGGCAATCAGCCCCAGCATTTT
CASMSGTGGNQPQHF
>TRBV4-1|TRBJ1-5|many|NA
TGCGCCAGCAGCCAAGACGGCCGGGCCCAGCATTTT
CASSQDGRAQHF
>TRBV14|TRBJ2-7|once|NA
TGTGCCAGCAGCAGCCTGGGCGGAGCCGCCCCCTACGAGCAGTACTTC
CASSSLGGAAPYEQYF
>TRBV24-1|TRBJ2-1|NA|TRBD2
TGTGCCACCGCGGATAGGGCGGGGGGATACAATGAGCAGTTCTTC
CATADRAGGYNEQFF
>TRBV6-2/TRBV6-3|TRBJ2-2|few|TRBD2
TGTGCCAGCAGTACGGGACTAGCACCCACCGGGGAGCTGTTTTTT
CASSTGLAPTGELFF
>TRBV9|TRBJ2-3|many|TRBD2
TGTGCCAGCAGCGGCGCACAGTCCCTAGCGGGGAACACAGATACGCAGTATTTT
CASSGAQSLAGNTDTQYF
>TRBV7-6|TRBJ2-2|many|TRBD1
TGTGCCAGCAGCTTCGGGACAGGGGGTCCCGGGGAGCTGTTTTTT
CASSFGTGGPGELFF
>TRBV4-2|TRBJ2-1|few|NA
TGTGCCAGCAGCCAACGTACAGGGATTACATTCAATGAGCAGTTCTTC
CASSQRTGITFNEQFF
>TRBV20-1|TRBJ2-6|NA|TRBD2
TGCAGTGCGGCGTCTGGACTAGCGGAAACGACCGGGGCCAACGTCCTGACTTTC
CSAASGLAETTGANVLTF
>TRBV19|TRBJ2-3|many|TRBD2
TGTGCCACTATGACTAGCGGGAGCACAGATACGCAGTATTTT
CATMTSGSTDTQYF
>TRBV5-1|TRBJ2-5|NA|TRBD1
TGCGCCAGCAGATCGACAGGGAGTGAGACCCAGTACTTC
CASRSTGSETQYF
>TRBV5-6|TRBJ1-6|few|NA
TGTGCCAGCAGCGAGAGGGGCAGAAGCTCCTATAATTCACCCCTCCACTTT
CASSERGRSSYNSPLHF
>TRBV10-3|TRBJ2-5|many|TRBD2
TGTGCCATCAGTGAGTCAAGCGGGAGGACGGCGGAGACCCAGTACTTC
CAISESSGRTAETQYF
>TRBV6-5|TRBJ1-3|NA|NA
TGTGCCAGCAGTTACTCTTCCCCACCAGGGCTCTCTGGAAACACCATATATTTT
CASSYSSPPGLSGNTIYF
>TRBV20-1|TRBJ2-3|many|NA
TGCAGTGCTAGAGCTACAGATACGCAGTATTTT
CSARATDTQYF
>TRBV20-1|TRBJ1-4|many|NA
TGCAGTGCTAGAGATGGACCCGTACACCTGCGGGGGGAGGCAACTAATGAAAAACTGTTTTTT
CSARDGPVHLRGEATNEKLFF